Following are 21 T cell receptor beta chains from one sample sequenced in a study of chemoradiotherapy in HPV16-positive cancers. Assay: immunoSEQ multiplex PCR; the TCRdb copy retains only in-frame clones and omits some. The sample includes 20,000 to 25,000 clones, roughly 89% of them seen just once. The material was blood, obtained from a patient who underwent chemoradiotherapy. Every receptor here comes from a human donor with HPV-associated anogenital cancer.

CDR3 sequence (DNA): TGTGCCAGCAGCCAAATCCAGGGAACAGCTCAAGAGACCCAGTACTTC. This codes for CASSQIQGTAQETQYF. The chain joins TRBV4-2 to TRBJ2-5; TRBD1 might be the D (5 bases). Trimming removed 2 bases at V and 2 bases at J, with 15 bases between. The V gene's germline CDR1 is LGHNA and CDR2 YNFKEQ. This CDR3 is 16 amino acids long.

This chain links TRBV15 with TRBJ1-3, with a weak D call TRBD1 (5 bases). The CDR3 has 13 residues. V was shortened by 6 bases and J by 4 bases, with 10 bases between the two germline ends. Germline V gene lookup returns CDR1 LNHNV and CDR2 YYDKDF (reference sequence). The CDR3 here is CATSRTGGNTIYF. The CDR3 DNA reads TGTGCCACCAGTAGAACAGGAGGAAACACCATATATTTT.

In its sample, this clone was seen a few times. This sequence joins TRBV29-1 and TRBJ1-2, with TRBD1 matching 9 bases. This CDR3 is built from 14 residues. Looked up from germline, CDR1 is SQVTM and CDR2 is ANQGSEA. V lost 6 bases to trimming and J lost 7 bases; unmatched junction nucleotides: 12. In DNA, the CDR3 is TGCAGCGTCGGCACAGGGGGCTATGGAGGTGGCTACACCTTC. Protein sequence: CSVGTGGYGGGYTF.

The rearrangement uses TRBV9 and TRBJ2-5; D remains unclear. V was trimmed by 7 bases and J by 2 bases, leaving 15 bases between them. Germline V CDR1 and CDR2: SGDLS, YYNGEE. This CDR3 contains 14 residues. The CDR3 spells CASSDMDLQETQYF. Here the CDR3 DNA reads TGTGCCAGCTCAGACATGGACCTTCAAGAGACCCAGTACTTC.

The J gene is TRBJ1-2, the V gene TRBV7-3; D is ambiguous. V gave up 4 bases and J gave up 10 bases, with 19 bases separating them. The CDR3 sequence is 14 residues long. Looked up from germline, CDR1 is SGHTA and CDR2 is FQGTGA. The DNA of the CDR3 is TGTGCCAGCAGCTCCAACCCCCCTACGGGTTCCTACACCTTC. Its protein product is CASSSNPPTGSYTF.

There are a few counts of this clone. The CDR3 spells CASSSQGAFQETQYF. The CDR3 region has the DNA TGCGCCAGCAGCTCGCAGGGTGCCTTCCAAGAGACCCAGTACTTC. The chain uses TRBV5-1 and TRBJ2-5, with D tentatively TRBD1 (5 bases). The CDR3 extends over 15 amino acids. Trimming removed 3 bases at V and 1 base at J, with 13 bases between. CDR1 SGHRS and CDR2 YFSETQ come from the germline V gene.

This clone is a singleton in its sample. CDR3 sequence: CAWSVPDTQYF. In DNA, the CDR3 is TGTGCCTGGAGTGTACCGGATACGCAGTATTTT. J is TRBJ2-3 and V is TRBV30; no reliable D call. Germline-derived CDR1 and CDR2 are GTSNPN and SVGIG (reference sequence). V gave up 0 bases and J gave up 6 bases, with 4 bases separating them. The CDR3 is 11 residues long. The whole variable domain, filled in from reference TRBV30 and TRBJ2-3, reads SQTIHQWPATLVQPVGSPLSLECTVEGTSNPNLYWYRQAAGRGLQLLFYSVGIGQISSEVPQNLSASRPQDRQFILSSKKLLLSDSGFYLCAWSVPDTQYFGPGTRLTVL.

This clone is a singleton in its sample. This sequence joins TRBV4-2 and TRBJ2-7; 8 bases align to TRBD1. The CDR3 totals 18 residues. V dropped 2 bases and J dropped 1; count of bases not matched to a gene: 13. Germline V gene lookup returns CDR1 LGHNA and CDR2 YNFKEQ. For the CDR3, the DNA is TGTGCCAGCAGCCAATCCACCAGACAGGGGAAGATGTCCTACGAGCAGTACTTC. It translates to CASSQSTRQGKMSYEQYF.

The J gene is TRBJ1-1, the V gene TRBV5-4, with TRBD1 matching over 7 bases. The germline V gene encodes CDR1 SGHNT and CDR2 YYREEE (reference sequence). V dropped 2 bases and J dropped 3; count of bases not matched to a gene: 7. The CDR3 loop spans 15 amino acids. CDR3 DNA sequence: TGTGCCAGCAGCTTACAGGGGTTCCTATACACTGAAGCTTTCTTT. This translates into CASSLQGFLYTEAFF.

CDR3 nucleotides: TGTGCCAGCAGTGAAGATTCCGGACAGGGTGGAGGGCAGTACGTC. Its protein product is CASSEDSGQGGGQYV. The gene calls are TRBV6-1 and TRBJ2-7; 8 bases match TRBD1. Germline lookup yields CDR1 MNHNS and CDR2 SASEGT. Trimming at V came to 1 base and at J to 9 bases, leaving 11 bases not matched to a gene. The CDR3 sequence is 15 residues long.

The V gene is TRBV7-2, the J gene TRBJ1-1, with 7 nucleotides matching TRBD1. There are 12 residues in the CDR3. Germline lookup yields CDR1 SGHTA and CDR2 FQGNSA. J gave up 14 bases and V 1 base, and 7 bases lay outside the gene matches. This CDR3 reads CASSLDYRGIFF. The CDR3 bases are TGTGCCAGCAGCTTAGACTACAGGGGAATATTCTTT.

The gene calls are TRBV5-1 and TRBJ2-5; perhaps D is TRBD1 or TRBD2 (5 bases each). This CDR3 region has 14 residues. V gave up 0 bases and J gave up 5 bases, with 11 bases separating them. Germline CDR1 and CDR2: SGHRS and YFSETQ. The CDR3 DNA reads as TGCGCCAGCAGCTTGGCAGGGTCGGGGGAGACCCAGTACTTC. Encoded protein: CASSLAGSGETQYF.

The rearrangement joins TRBV7-2 to TRBJ2-2; D is ambiguous. The V gene's germline CDR1 is SGHTA and CDR2 FQGNSA. The ends were cut back, 2 bases at V and 4 bases at J, with 8 bases in the middle. The CDR3 has 14 amino acids. DNA of the CDR3: TGTGCCAGCAGCTTATCTGTGTTCACCGGGGAGCTGTTTTTT. It is translated as CASSLSVFTGELFF.

The gene calls are TRBV11-1 and TRBJ1-5; weak D call: TRBD1 (5 bases). The CDR3 runs 13 residues. The V gene lost 5 bases and the J gene lost 7 bases, with 12 bases spanning the gap. Germline values: CDR1 SGHAT, CDR2 FQDESV (reference sequence). The CDR3 nucleotides read TGTGCCAGCAGCCCTGACAGAGGGCAGCCCCAGCATTTT. This translates into CASSPDRGQPQHF.

The chain recombines TRBV7-3 with TRBJ1-5; no clear D gene. The CDR3 spans 14 residues. Germline CDR1 SGHTA, CDR2 FQGTGA. V was clipped by 1 base and J by 3 bases, with 7 bases between them. The CDR3 sequence is CASSLNGHNQPQHF. DNA of the CDR3: TGTGCCAGCAGCTTAAACGGCCACAATCAGCCCCAGCATTTT.

The V and J genes are TRBV2 and TRBJ1-5, with D possibly being TRBD1 (5 bases). The germline CDR1 and CDR2 sequences are SNHLY and FYNNEI. The CDR3 consists of 14 residues. The V end lost 5 bases, the J end lost 5 bases, and 13 bases lay between the germline ends. This chain's CDR3 is CASSLQDYDQPQHF. The CDR3 DNA reads as TGTGCCAGCAGTCTACAGGACTACGATCAGCCCCAGCATTTT.

The V and J genes are TRBV29-1 and TRBJ2-1; D uncertain. Deletions cut 3 bases from V and 5 bases from J, with 23 bases between. CDR1 SQVTM and CDR2 ANQGSEA come from the germline V gene. This CDR3 comprises 17 residues. CDR3 protein: CSVEFQPRLTLNNEQFF. CDR3 coding DNA: TGCAGCGTTGAGTTCCAGCCGAGACTTACTTTAAACAATGAGCAGTTCTTC.

The CDR3 reads CAIKDGYNEQFF. The CDR3 nucleotides read TGTGCCATCAAGGACGGGTACAATGAGCAGTTCTTC. The chain couples TRBV10-3 to TRBJ2-1; no firm D call. The CDR3 consists of 12 residues. Germline values: CDR1 ENHRY, CDR2 SYGVKD. The V end lost 7 bases, the J end lost 4 bases, and 8 bases lay between the germline ends.

J is TRBJ1-4 and V is TRBV4-1; 10 nucleotides match TRBD1. Losses at the gene ends were 0 bases for V and 7 bases for J; bases not matched to a gene: 5. CDR1 and CDR2 (germline): MGHRA, YSYEKL. The CDR3 is made up of 16 amino acids. The CDR3 DNA reads TGCGCCAGCAGCCAAGATCTGGGACAGGGGAGTGAAAAACTGTTTTTT. This translates into CASSQDLGQGSEKLFF.

This clone was picked up a small number of times. The CDR3 spells CSARDRRGYTF. The CDR3 bases are TGCAGTGCTAGGGACCGCCGGGGCTACACCTTC. This chain connects TRBV20-1 to TRBJ1-2; unclear D gene. The CDR3 runs to 11 residues. Germline assignment: CDR1 DFQATT and CDR2 SNEGSKA (reference sequence). Between the trimmed V and J ends, which lost 3 bases and 8 bases, there was a span of 10 bases.

This rearrangement joins TRBV29-1 to TRBJ2-2; D might be TRBD1 or TRBD2, each matching 5 bases. The CDR3 sequence is 14 residues long. Germline V gives CDR1 SQVTM, CDR2 ANQGSEA. V dropped 7 bases and J dropped 1 base, with 13 bases sitting between them. The chain's CDR3 is CSARSGGNTGELFF. CDR3 coding DNA: TGCAGCGCTAGATCTGGGGGGAACACCGGGGAGCTGTTTTTT.